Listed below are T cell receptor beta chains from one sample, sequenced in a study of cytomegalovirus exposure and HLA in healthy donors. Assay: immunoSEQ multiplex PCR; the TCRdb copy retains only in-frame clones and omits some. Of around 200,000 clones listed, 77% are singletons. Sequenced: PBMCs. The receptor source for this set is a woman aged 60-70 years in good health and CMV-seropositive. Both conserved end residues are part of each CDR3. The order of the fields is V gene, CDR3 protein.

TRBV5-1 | CASSLGGYEAFF
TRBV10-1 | CASSESNKGGREQFF
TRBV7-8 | CASSPFGTASYGYTF
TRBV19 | CASSKFETVTYEQYF
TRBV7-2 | CASSRTGPNEKLFF
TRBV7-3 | CASSLPGIVNEQFF
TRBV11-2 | CASSFLAGGTHEQFF
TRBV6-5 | CASSYGGGAYEQYF
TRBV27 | CASTGVGTEAFF
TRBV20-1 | CSAPPSETQYF
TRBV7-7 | CASSRNPAGVDNEQFF
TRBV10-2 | CASSASYEQYF
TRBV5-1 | CASSSGEGAVYGYTF
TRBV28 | CASSSSGTSTDTQYF
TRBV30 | CAWSVLGGTEAFF
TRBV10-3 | CATDPGLVSSEQYF
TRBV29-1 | CSVAGRGYGYTF
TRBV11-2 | CASSLQGYEQYF
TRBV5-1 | CASSPGQSDTQYF
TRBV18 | CASSPAIGARTEAFF
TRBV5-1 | CASKKLAVQDTGELFF
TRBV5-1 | CASSPMGTGGSHEQYF
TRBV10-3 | CAISESDRGGNYGYTF
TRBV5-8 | CASSQGQPYNEQFF
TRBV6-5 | CASSYSGTGDSPLHF
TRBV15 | CATSIARDRAYEQYF
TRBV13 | CASSLTGTSYEQYF
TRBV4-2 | CASSQVGTFTSYEQYF
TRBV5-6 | CASSFGGRNEKLFF
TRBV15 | CATSRGQLINQPQHF